This TCR beta chain was identified during a study of preoperative IRX-2 immunotherapy in early breast cancer. This sample's treatment: preoperative locoregional IRX-2 cytokine immunotherapy. Patients received preoperative, locoregional IRX-2 cytokine immunotherapy in a phase Ib study. This table comes from immunoSEQ multiplex PCR, and its TCRdb copy is limited to in-frame clones, with some not included. The sample carries 3,200 or so clones, roughly three quarters recorded once. CDR3 length: 16 amino acids. Germline V CDR1 and CDR2: MDHEN, SYDVKM. The V and J ends lost 3 bases and 8 bases respectively, with 20 bases between them.

The specimen was tumor tissue, collected after IRX-2 immunotherapy. This chain links TRBV28 with TRBJ2-1; TRBD2 is a possible D gene (6 bases). This TCR was recovered from a human donor with breast cancer. DNA of the CDR3: TGTGCCAGCAGTTTTTGGGGGACTGGCTTTTACGATGAGCAGTTCTTC. Its translation is CASSFWGTGFYDEQFF.